The next 27 T cell receptor beta chains were all read from a single sample in a study of technical replicates of blood from several donors. Using immunoSEQ multiplex PCR, the repertoire was profiled, and TCRdb retains in-frame clones only, with some absent. The sample has 83,000 or so clones, roughly 92% seen once; the top ten hold about 0.23%. The source material was T cells isolated from PBMCs. These receptor sequences come from a human donor in good health.

The chain combines TRBV7-2 with TRBJ2-5, with D possibly matching TRBD2 (5 bases). The CDR3 totals 12 residues. V lost 5 bases and J lost 3, with 7 bases in between. Germline V gene sequence: CDR1 SGHTA, CDR2 FQGNSA. CDR3 protein: CASSLGKETQYF. The CDR3 region has the DNA TGTGCCAGCAGCCTCGGGAAAGAGACCCAGTACTTC. The whole variable domain, remainder taken from reference TRBV7-2 and TRBJ2-5, is GAGVSQSPSNKVTEKGKDVELRCDPISGHTALYWYRQSLGQGLEFLIYFQGNSAPDKSGLPSDRFSAERTGGSVSTLTIQRTQQEDSAVYLCASSLGKETQYFGPGTRLLVL.

V is TRBV10-1 and J is TRBJ1-1; TRBD1 is a possible D gene (5 bases). Between the trimmed V and J ends, which lost 3 bases and 5 bases, there was a span of 10 bases. The CDR3 consists of 13 residues. CDR1 and CDR2 (germline): WNHNN, SYGVQD (reference sequence). CDR3 DNA sequence: TGCGCCAGCAGTGAATGGGGGGAGACTGAAGCTTTCTTT. The encoded protein is CASSEWGETEAFF.

The chain recombines TRBV5-1 with TRBJ1-3, with 7 bases that match TRBD1. The CDR3 length is 14 residues. Germline V gene data show CDR1 as SGHRS and CDR2 as YFSETQ. V was clipped by 4 bases and J by 3 bases; unmatched bases: 4. The CDR3 DNA is TGCGCCAGCAGCCCCGGACAGGTTGGAAACACCATATATTTT. It specifies CASSPGQVGNTIYF.

The chain joins TRBV11-2 to TRBJ2-7, with 11 bases aligning to TRBD2. Germline lookup yields CDR1 SGHAT and CDR2 FQNNGV. The CDR3 runs to 14 residues. Trimming cost V 4 bases and J 4 bases; bases outside gene matches: 3. The DNA of the CDR3 is TGTGCCAGCAGCTCCGGGACTAGCGGTTACGAGCAGTACTTC. It specifies CASSSGTSGYEQYF.

The V gene is TRBV25-1, the J gene TRBJ1-1; D perhaps matches TRBD1 (6 bases). CDR3 size: 12 residues. Germline V CDR1 and CDR2: MGHDK, SYGVNS. Trimming cost V 6 bases and J 1 base, with 6 bases left between them. In DNA form, the CDR3 reads TGTGCCAGCAGACAGGGGAACACTGAAGCTTTCTTT. Its protein is CASRQGNTEAFF.

The rearrangement uses TRBV6-1 and TRBJ2-3; TRBD2 might be the D (7 bases). V shed 2 bases and J shed 6 bases, with 24 bases lying between them. CDR3 length: 18 residues. Germline loops: CDR1 MNHNS, CDR2 SASEGT. The CDR3: CASSESPSGGLRADTQYF. DNA for the CDR3: TGTGCCAGCAGTGAATCCCCATCCGGGGGGCTCAGGGCGGATACGCAGTATTTT.

The rearrangement links TRBV10-2 to TRBJ1-6; 10 positions match TRBD1. J was trimmed by 7 bases and V by 5 bases; bases with no gene match: 14. The CDR3 runs 18 residues. The germline V gene encodes CDR1 WSHSY and CDR2 SAAADI. CDR3 residues: CASSHTGTGVLNNSPLHF. The CDR3 nucleotides are TGCGCCAGCAGTCATACCGGGACAGGGGTCCTCAACAATTCACCCCTCCACTTT.

The chain uses TRBV7-7 and TRBJ2-5; 7 nucleotides line up with TRBD2. The trim removed 5 bases at V and 1 base at J, leaving 13 bases unmatched. In germline, CDR1 is SSHAT, CDR2 FNYEAQ (reference sequence). The CDR3 runs to 17 residues. The CDR3 region is CASSPRGIAGPQETQYF. The CDR3 nucleotides are TGTGCCAGCAGCCCCCGAGGGATAGCGGGCCCCCAAGAGACCCAGTACTTC.

The chain has TRBV29-1 and TRBJ2-1; 8 bases map to TRBD2. Unmatched junction bases numbered 9, after V lost 4 bases and J lost 4 bases. The CDR3 spans 15 residues. The germline CDR1 and CDR2 sequences are SQVTM and ANQGSEA. The DNA of the CDR3 is TGCAGCGTTGCGCGGGGCGGGGGGTCATACAATGAGCAGTTCTTC. Residues: CSVARGGGSYNEQFF.

The gene calls are TRBV9 and TRBJ2-7; 12 bases map to TRBD1. The ends lost 10 bases at V and 5 bases at J; junction bases unmatched: 13. Germline V gene lookup returns CDR1 SGDLS and CDR2 YYNGEE. The CDR3 is 15 amino acids. The CDR3 protein is CASSKGGQGADEQYF. The CDR3 DNA sequence: TGTGCCTCTTCCAAGGGGGGACAGGGGGCCGACGAGCAGTACTTC.

The J gene is TRBJ2-1, the V gene TRBV4-1, with D tentatively TRBD1 (5 bases). CDR3 length: 16 amino acids. Germline CDR1 is MGHRA and CDR2 is YSYEKL. V gave up 2 bases and J gave up 4 bases, with 15 bases separating them. The CDR3: CASSQIGRDRYNEQFF. The DNA of the CDR3 is TGCGCCAGCAGCCAAATCGGTCGAGACAGATACAATGAGCAGTTCTTC.

J is TRBJ2-7 and V is TRBV5-1; D possibly corresponds to TRBD2 (6 bases). The V gene lost 2 bases and the J gene lost 2 bases, with 8 bases spanning the gap. Per germline, CDR1 SGHRS and CDR2 YFSETQ. The CDR3 is made up of 13 amino acids. The CDR3 nucleotides are TGCGCCAGCAGCTTAAGGACTACCTACGAGCAGTACTTC. It yields the protein CASSLRTTYEQYF. Using reference TRBV5-1 and TRBJ2-7 for the parts outside the CDR3, the full variable domain is KAGVTQTPRYLIKTRGQQVTLSCSPISGHRSVSWYQQTPGQGLQFLFEYFSETQRNKGNFPGRFSGRQFSNSRSEMNVSTLELGDSALYLCASSLRTTYEQYFGPGTRLTVT.

The chain carries TRBV27 and TRBJ1-1; maybe TRBD1 (6 bases). The CDR3 is 16 residues long. V lost 0 bases, J lost 7 bases, and 18 bases lay in between. Germline CDR1 MNHEY, CDR2 SMNVEV (reference sequence). CDR3 sequence: CASSLSAGAVKFEAFF. CDR3 bases: TGTGCCAGCAGTTTATCAGCGGGGGCGGTGAAGTTTGAAGCTTTCTTT.

This clone was seen only once. V usage is TRBV7-2 and J usage is TRBJ2-1; 12 bases match TRBD2. V lost 7 bases, J lost 0 bases, and 10 bases stayed unmatched. Germline V lookup: CDR1 SGHTA, CDR2 FQGNSA. The CDR3 totals 18 residues. CDR3 sequence: CASKLAGGLISSYNEQFF. CDR3 coding DNA: TGTGCCAGCAAACTAGCGGGGGGTCTTATTAGCTCCTACAATGAGCAGTTCTTC.

J is TRBJ2-7 and V is TRBV7-8, with 7 bases aligning to TRBD1. The CDR3 has 14 amino acids. The J segment lost 3 bases and the V segment lost 1 base, leaving 3 bases of the junction unmatched. CDR1 and CDR2 from the germline V gene are SGHVS and FQNEAQ. The CDR3, as DNA: TGTGCCAGCAGCTTAGGGCCAGGGGGCTACGAGCAGTACTTC. It specifies CASSLGPGGYEQYF.

V gene TRBV19 combines with J gene TRBJ2-5; no reliable D call. Per the germline V gene, CDR1 is LNHDA and CDR2 is SQIVND (reference sequence). CDR3 size: 13 residues. V lost 5 bases to trimming and J lost 0 bases, with 7 bases between them. CDR3 nucleotide sequence: TGTGCCAGTAGTCCAACGGACCAAGAGACCCAGTACTTC. Protein product: CASSPTDQETQYF. The whole variable domain, filled in from reference TRBV19 and TRBJ2-5, reads DGGITQSPKYLFRKEGQNVTLSCEQNLNHDAMYWYRQDPGQGLRLIYYSQIVNDFQKGDIAEGYSVSREKKESFPLTVTSAQKNPTAFYLCASSPTDQETQYFGPGTRLLVL.

The chain has TRBV10-3 and TRBJ2-1; tentative D call: TRBD2 (5 bases). Germline loops: CDR1 ENHRY, CDR2 SYGVKD. This CDR3 contains 15 residues. V gave up 2 bases and J gave up 5 bases, with 13 bases separating them. Written as DNA, the CDR3 is TGTGCCATCAGTGAGGTGGGAGCTTTGGACAATGAGCAGTTCTTC. Translation gives CAISEVGALDNEQFF.

This sequence joins TRBV9 and TRBJ1-2; no reliable D call. CDR1 and CDR2 from the germline V gene are SGDLS and YYNGEE. The CDR3 is 13 residues long. V lost 4 bases, J lost 6 bases, and 13 bases lay in between. The CDR3 DNA sequence: TGTGCCAGCAGCACTTACCTAGGCGATGGCTACACCTTC. Residues: CASSTYLGDGYTF.

The chain couples TRBV7-3 to TRBJ2-5; 11 bases are a match to TRBD2. J lost 5 bases, V lost 5 bases, and 7 bases had no gene match. This CDR3 comprises 15 residues. Germline CDR1 and CDR2: SGHTA and FQGTGA. The CDR3 DNA is TGTGCCAGCAGCATAGCGGGGGGGCCCGGGGAGACCCAGTACTTC. Encoded protein: CASSIAGGPGETQYF. Based on the CDR3 plus reference TRBV7-3 and TRBJ2-5, the full variable domain is GAGVSQTPSNKVTEKGKYVELRCDPISGHTALYWYRQSLGQGPEFLIYFQGTGAADDSGLPNDRFFAVRPEGSVSTLKIQRTERGDSAVYLCASSIAGGPGETQYFGPGTRLLVL.

The chain has TRBV11-2 and TRBJ1-5; 7 bases align to TRBD1. The V and J ends lost 5 bases and 7 bases, in that order; junction bases with no gene match: 14. The CDR3 spans 16 residues. CDR1 SGHAT and CDR2 FQNNGV come from the germline V gene. CDR3 DNA sequence: TGTGCCAGCAGCGAGGCCTTGGGACAGACGGGCCAGCCCCAGCATTTT. It encodes CASSEALGQTGQPQHF.

J is TRBJ2-3 and V is TRBV30, with 9 nucleotides matching TRBD1. V dropped 5 bases and J dropped 6; count of bases not matched to a gene: 6. This CDR3 has 13 residues. From germline, CDR1 is GTSNPN and CDR2 SVGIG (reference sequence). For the CDR3, the DNA is TGTGCCTGGGACAGGGGGTTGATGGATACGCAGTATTTT. Translated, it gives CAWDRGLMDTQYF.

This chain joins TRBV29-1 and TRBJ2-1; TRBD1 might be the D (6 bases). Per the germline V gene, CDR1 is SQVTM and CDR2 is ANQGSEA. V lost 0 bases and J lost 4, with 19 bases in between. The CDR3 length is 17 residues. CDR3: CSVEDGLGASLYNEQFF. In nucleotides, the CDR3 is TGCAGCGTTGAAGATGGGTTGGGGGCTTCACTTTACAATGAGCAGTTCTTC.

The chain employs TRBV2 and TRBJ2-7; TRBD2 might be the D (6 bases). V gave up 6 bases and J gave up 1 base, with 10 bases separating them. CDR1 is SNHLY, CDR2 FYNNEI, per germline. The CDR3 contains 13 residues. The CDR3 reads CASRRRGSYEQYF. The DNA for the CDR3 is TGTGCCAGCAGGCGACGGGGGTCCTACGAGCAGTACTTC.

This chain uses TRBV18 with TRBJ2-3; tentatively, D is TRBD2 (5 bases). This CDR3 region has 13 residues. Deletions cut 5 bases from V and 5 bases from J, with 11 bases between. CDR1 is KGHSH and CDR2 is LQKENI in the germline V gene. CDR3 in amino acids: CASSSLALDTQYF. Written as DNA, the CDR3 is TGTGCCAGCTCATCGCTAGCTTTAGATACGCAGTATTTT.

The chain couples TRBV4-2 to TRBJ2-3, with 7 bases matching TRBD2. The CDR3 is 15 amino acids. V was clipped by 2 bases and J by 0 bases; unmatched bases: 2. From germline, CDR1 is LGHNA and CDR2 YNFKEQ. CDR3 residues: CASSQRSGSTDTQYF. CDR3 nucleotides: TGTGCCAGCAGCCAACGTAGCGGGAGCACAGATACGCAGTATTTT.

This clone was picked up one time. V is TRBV11-3 and J is TRBJ2-5, with TRBD1 matching over 12 bases. Per germline, CDR1 SGHNT and CDR2 YENEEA. The length of the CDR3 is 15 residues. The V gene end was trimmed by 5 bases and the J gene end by 5 bases; junction bases not matched to a gene: 6. CDR3 DNA: TGTGCCAGCAGCCAGGGGACAGGGGGCTGGGAGACCCAGTACTTC. Translation: CASSQGTGGWETQYF.

The chain links TRBV19 to TRBJ1-1; perhaps TRBD1 as D (6 bases). V lost 3 bases and J lost 8, with 16 bases in between. The CDR3 covers 14 residues. Germline values: CDR1 LNHDA, CDR2 SQIVND (reference sequence). CDR3 in amino acids: CASSIRGQTDEAFF. The CDR3 DNA sequence: TGTGCCAGTAGTATCAGGGGCCAGACCGACGAAGCTTTCTTT. The entire variable domain, with the rest obtained from reference TRBV19 and TRBJ1-1, is as follows: DGGITQSPKYLFRKEGQNVTLSCEQNLNHDAMYWYRQDPGQGLRLIYYSQIVNDFQKGDIAEGYSVSREKKESFPLTVTSAQKNPTAFYLCASSIRGQTDEAFFGQGTRLTVV.